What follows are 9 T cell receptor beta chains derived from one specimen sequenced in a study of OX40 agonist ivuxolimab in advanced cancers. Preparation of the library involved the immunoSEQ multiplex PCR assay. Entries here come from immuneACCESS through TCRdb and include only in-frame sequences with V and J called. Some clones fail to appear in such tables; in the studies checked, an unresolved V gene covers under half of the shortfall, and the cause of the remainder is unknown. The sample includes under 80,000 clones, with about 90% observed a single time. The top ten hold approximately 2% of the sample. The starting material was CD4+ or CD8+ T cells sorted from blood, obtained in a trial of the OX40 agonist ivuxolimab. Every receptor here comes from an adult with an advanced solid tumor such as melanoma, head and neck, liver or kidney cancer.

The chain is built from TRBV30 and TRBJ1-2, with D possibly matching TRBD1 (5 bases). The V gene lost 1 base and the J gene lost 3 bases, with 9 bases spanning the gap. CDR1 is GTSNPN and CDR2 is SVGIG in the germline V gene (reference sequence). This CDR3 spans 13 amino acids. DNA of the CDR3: TGTGCCTGGAGTGGAGGGGAGCACTATGGCTACACCTTC. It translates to CAWSGGEHYGYTF.

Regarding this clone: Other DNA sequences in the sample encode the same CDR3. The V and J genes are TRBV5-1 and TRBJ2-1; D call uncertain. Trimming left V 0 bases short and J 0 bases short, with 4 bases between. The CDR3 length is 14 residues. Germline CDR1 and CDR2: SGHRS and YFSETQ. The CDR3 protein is CASSLGGSYNEQFF. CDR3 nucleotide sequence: TGCGCCAGCAGCTTGGGCGGCTCCTACAATGAGCAGTTCTTC.

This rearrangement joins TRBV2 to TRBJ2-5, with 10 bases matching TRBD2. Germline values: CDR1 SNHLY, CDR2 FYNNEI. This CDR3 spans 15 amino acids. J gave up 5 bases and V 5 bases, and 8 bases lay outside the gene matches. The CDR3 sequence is CASSRERGGPETQYF. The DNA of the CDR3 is TGTGCCAGCAGTAGGGAGCGGGGGGGGCCTGAGACCCAGTACTTC.

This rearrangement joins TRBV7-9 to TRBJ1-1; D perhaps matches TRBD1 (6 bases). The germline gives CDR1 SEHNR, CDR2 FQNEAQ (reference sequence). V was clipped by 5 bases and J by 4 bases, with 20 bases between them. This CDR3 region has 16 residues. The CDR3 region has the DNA TGTGCCAGCAGCGATCAATGGGGGGGCAGGGGCACTGAAGCTTTCTTT. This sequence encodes CASSDQWGGRGTEAFF.

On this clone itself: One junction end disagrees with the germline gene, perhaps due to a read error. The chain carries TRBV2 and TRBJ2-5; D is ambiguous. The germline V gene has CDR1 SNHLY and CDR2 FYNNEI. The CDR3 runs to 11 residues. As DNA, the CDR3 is TGTGCCAGCAGTGCCTCAGAGGCCCAGTACTTC. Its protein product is CASSASEAQYF. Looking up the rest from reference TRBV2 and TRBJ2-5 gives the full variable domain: EPEVTQTPSHQVTQMGQEVILRCVPISNHLYFYWYRQILGQKVEFLVSFYNNEISEKSEIFDDQFSVERPDGSNFTLKIRSTKLEDSAMYFCASSASEAQYFGPGTRLLVL.

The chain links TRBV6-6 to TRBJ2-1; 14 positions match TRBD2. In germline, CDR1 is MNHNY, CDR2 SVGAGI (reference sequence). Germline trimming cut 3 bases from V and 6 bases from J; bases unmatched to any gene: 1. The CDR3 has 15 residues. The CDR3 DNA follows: TGTGCCAGCAGTTATGGGACTAGCGGGAGCAATGAGCAGTTCTTC. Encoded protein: CASSYGTSGSNEQFF.

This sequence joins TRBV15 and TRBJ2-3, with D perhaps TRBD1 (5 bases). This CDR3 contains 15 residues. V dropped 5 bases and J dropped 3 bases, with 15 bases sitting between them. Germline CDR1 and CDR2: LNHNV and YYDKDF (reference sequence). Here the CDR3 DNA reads TGTGCCACCAGCCGGAATTCAGGGTTGACAGATACGCAGTATTTT. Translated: CATSRNSGLTDTQYF.

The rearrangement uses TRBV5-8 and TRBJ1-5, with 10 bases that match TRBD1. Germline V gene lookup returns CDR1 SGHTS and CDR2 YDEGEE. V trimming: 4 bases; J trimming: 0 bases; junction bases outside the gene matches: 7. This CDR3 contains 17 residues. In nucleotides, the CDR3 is TGTGCCAGCAGCCGTAGGACAGGGGGATCTAGCAATCAGCCCCAGCATTTT. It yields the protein CASSRRTGGSSNQPQHF. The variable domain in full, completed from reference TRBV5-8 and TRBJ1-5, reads EAGVTQSPTHLIKTRGQQATLRCSPISGHTSVYWYQQALGLGLQFLLWYDEGEERNRGNFPPRFSGRQFPNYSSELNVNALELEDSALYLCASSRRTGGSSNQPQHFGDGTRLSIL.

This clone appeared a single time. The CDR3 coding sequence is TGTGCCAGCAATACCGGGACTGGGATCTACAATGAGCAGTTCTTC. Protein sequence: CASNTGTGIYNEQFF. The chain joins TRBV27 to TRBJ2-1; D might be TRBD2 (6 bases). CDR1 MNHEY and CDR2 SMNVEV come from the germline V gene (reference sequence). The CDR3 loop spans 15 amino acids. Deletions cut 7 bases from V and 3 bases from J, with 16 bases between.